Each of the 12 T cell receptor beta chains below was sequenced from the same sample in a study of cytomegalovirus exposure and HLA in healthy donors. 13 Jbeta primers and 60 Vbeta primers were used for the PCR. Sequencing used immunoSEQ multiplex PCR; TCRdb keeps in-frame clones, though not all of them. Of around 190,000 clones in the sample, 70% to 80% were seen once. The sample consisted of PBMCs. The receptors come from a man aged 30 to 39 in good health and CMV-seronegative.

The chain employs TRBV29-1 and TRBJ2-7, with 7 bases matching TRBD2. Germline lookup yields CDR1 SQVTM and CDR2 ANQGSEA. J gave up 4 bases and V 1 base, and 7 bases lay outside the gene matches. The CDR3 spans 14 residues. CDR3 bases: TGCAGCGTTGAAGCGGCGGGAGTGGGTTACGAGCAGTACTTC. Translating gives CSVEAAGVGYEQYF.

The V and J genes are TRBV28 and TRBJ1-3; D perhaps matches TRBD1 (5 bases). This CDR3 contains 14 residues. V lost 2 bases to trimming and J lost 4 bases, with 9 bases between them. Per the germline V gene, CDR1 is MDHEN and CDR2 is SYDVKM. CDR3 nucleotides: TGTGCCAGCAGTTTAACAGGCGTGGGAAACACCATATATTTT. Translated, it gives CASSLTGVGNTIYF.

The CDR3 DNA reads as TGTGCCAGCAGCCGTCTAGCGGTGCCCTACGAGCAGTACTTC. Translation: CASSRLAVPYEQYF. J is TRBJ2-7 and V is TRBV14, with 7 bases fitting TRBD2. The V gene's germline CDR1 is SGHDN and CDR2 FVKESK. Trimming cost V 4 bases and J 2 bases; bases outside gene matches: 5. This CDR3 region has 14 residues. The full variable domain, its missing parts supplied by reference TRBV14 and TRBJ2-7, is EAGVTQFPSHSVIEKGQTVTLRCDPISGHDNLYWYRRVMGKEIKFLLHFVKESKQDESGMPNNRFLAERTGGTYSTLKVQPAELEDSGVYFCASSRLAVPYEQYFGPGTRLTVT.

This clone was detected only once. J is TRBJ2-1 and V is TRBV6-1, with 10 bases identical to TRBD2. This CDR3 has 16 residues. Germline V gene data show CDR1 as MNHNS and CDR2 as SASEGT. V trimming: 3 bases; J trimming: 10 bases; junction bases outside the gene matches: 12. DNA of the CDR3: TGTGCCAGCAGTGATAGTGGGCTAGCGGGAGCTCAGGAGCAGTTCTTC. It codes for CASSDSGLAGAQEQFF.

This chain connects TRBV4-1 to TRBJ2-5, with a tentative D call TRBD1 (6 bases). Germline values: CDR1 MGHRA, CDR2 YSYEKL. There are 14 residues in the CDR3. Trimming took off 6 bases at V and 5 bases at J, with 16 bases between the two ends. The CDR3 nucleotides read TGCGCCAGCAGGGAGACTGACAGGAGGGAGACCCAGTACTTC. Translating it yields CASRETDRRETQYF.

A note on this clone: One end of the junction is discordant with germline, which a read error may explain. The chain employs TRBV7-7 and TRBJ2-5; the D is unclear. The CDR3 consists of 13 residues. In germline, CDR1 is SSHAT, CDR2 FNYEAQ (reference sequence). DNA of the CDR3: TGTGCTAGCAGCTTATGGTTCAGGGAGACCCAGTACTTC. Protein: CASSLWFRETQYF.

The rearrangement uses TRBV11-2 and TRBJ2-7; tentatively, D is TRBD2 (6 bases). Germline V gene sequence: CDR1 SGHAT, CDR2 FQNNGV. This CDR3 comprises 15 residues. V shed 1 base and J shed 4 bases, with 14 bases lying between them. CDR3 region: CASSLGGGKRYEQYF. The CDR3 DNA reads TGTGCCAGCAGCTTAGGAGGCGGGAAAAGGTACGAGCAGTACTTC.

This chain links TRBV7-3 with TRBJ2-4; D unresolved. The CDR3 contains 12 residues. V was shortened by 5 bases and J by 10 bases, with 12 bases between the two germline ends. Germline V gene lookup returns CDR1 SGHTA and CDR2 FQGTGA. The CDR3 here is CASSASGGIQYF. In DNA, the CDR3 is TGTGCCAGCAGCGCCAGTGGTGGTATTCAGTACTTC.

The chain couples TRBV29-1 to TRBJ2-7, with 9 bases that match TRBD2. The length of the CDR3 is 14 residues. Germline CDR1 is SQVTM and CDR2 is ANQGSEA. J lost 2 bases, V lost 4 bases, and 6 bases had no gene match. For the CDR3, the DNA is TGCAGCGTTGTAAAACTAGCGGGCGCCTACGAGCAGTACTTC. Its protein product is CSVVKLAGAYEQYF.

This sequence joins TRBV5-1 and TRBJ2-2, with 7 nucleotides matching TRBD2. V gave up 1 base and J gave up 7 bases; unmatched junction bases: 7. The CDR3 contains 15 residues. Germline V gene lookup returns CDR1 SGHRS and CDR2 YFSETQ. Written as DNA, the CDR3 is TGCGCCAGCAGCTTGACGACTAGCCCCGGCGGGGAGCTGTTTTTT. As protein: CASSLTTSPGGELFF.

The rearrangement links TRBV27 to TRBJ1-1; weak D call: TRBD1 (5 bases). This CDR3 has 14 residues. V gave up 2 bases and J gave up 9 bases, with 16 bases separating them. CDR1 is MNHEY and CDR2 is SMNVEV in the germline V gene (reference sequence). The CDR3 DNA reads as TGTGCCAGCAGTTTAGGGGCGCGGGGATTTCAAGCTTTCTTT. Protein product: CASSLGARGFQAFF.

V usage is TRBV6-1 and J usage is TRBJ1-5, with D unresolved. Germline assignment: CDR1 MNHNS and CDR2 SASEGT. The CDR3 totals 13 residues. V was shortened by 4 bases and J by 7 bases, with 11 bases between the two germline ends. DNA of the CDR3: TGTGCCAGCAGTGGGAGAGTCCAACAGCCCCAGCATTTT. It yields the protein CASSGRVQQPQHF.